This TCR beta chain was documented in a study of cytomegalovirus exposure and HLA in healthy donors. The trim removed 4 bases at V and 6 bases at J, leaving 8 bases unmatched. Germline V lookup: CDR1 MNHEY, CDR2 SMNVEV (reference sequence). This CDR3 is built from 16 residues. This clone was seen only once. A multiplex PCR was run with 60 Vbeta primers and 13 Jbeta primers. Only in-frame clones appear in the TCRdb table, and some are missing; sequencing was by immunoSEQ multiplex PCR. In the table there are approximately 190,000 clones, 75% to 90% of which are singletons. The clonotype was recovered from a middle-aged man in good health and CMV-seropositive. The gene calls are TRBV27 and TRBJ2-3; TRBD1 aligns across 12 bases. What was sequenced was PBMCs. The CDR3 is CASSSPGTGGPDTQYF. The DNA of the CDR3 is TGTGCCAGCAGTTCCCCTGGGACAGGGGGCCCGGATACGCAGTATTTT.